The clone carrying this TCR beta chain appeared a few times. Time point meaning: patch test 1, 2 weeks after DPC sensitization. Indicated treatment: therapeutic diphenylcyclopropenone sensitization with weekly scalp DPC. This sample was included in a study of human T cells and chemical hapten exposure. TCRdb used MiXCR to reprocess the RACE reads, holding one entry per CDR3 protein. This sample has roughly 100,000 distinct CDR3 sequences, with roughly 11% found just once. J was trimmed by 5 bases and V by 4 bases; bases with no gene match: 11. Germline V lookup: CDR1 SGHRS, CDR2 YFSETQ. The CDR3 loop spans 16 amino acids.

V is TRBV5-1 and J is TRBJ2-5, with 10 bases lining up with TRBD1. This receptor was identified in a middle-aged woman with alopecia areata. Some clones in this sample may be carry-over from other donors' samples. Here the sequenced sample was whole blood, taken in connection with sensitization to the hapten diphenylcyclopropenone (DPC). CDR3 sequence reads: CASSPFGQGGSETQYF. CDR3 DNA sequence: TGCGCCAGCAGCCCCTTCGGACAGGGGGGATCGGAGACCCAGTACTTC.